This T cell receptor (beta chain) emerged from a study of CD8+CD57+ T cells in acquired aplastic anemia (dated by TCRdb to the late 2010s). For context, the study as a whole: On average, sorted CD4+ and CD8+ cells yielded about 3 ug of extracted DNA, with a range of about 0.17 to 27.4 ug. CD8+CD57+ expansion was defined as a frequency above the mean frequency observed in healthy subjects.

Genomic DNA was used as template for profiling of TCR beta VDJ combinations and CDR3 sequences. An Illumina HiSeq 2000 was the platform used for TCR repertoire sequencing. In the paper's pipeline: TRBV/TRBJ rearrangement plots, CDR3 size and DJ length profiles, and Simpson's diversity index were used to assess repertoires. The most abundant DNA sequence in the deep sequencing data was taken as the immunodominant clone. CDR3 amino acid sequences were checked for sharing across subjects and were also compared against the VDJdb database and published repertoires. TCRdb passed the public sequencing reads through fastp at Q25 and MiXCR, retaining productive beta sequences. Rows are combined by CDR3 protein, so each entry shows the most common genes and DNA. The V and J calls were determined by TCRdb, not by the authors. The sample table holds about 200,000 distinct CDR3 sequences, of which 50% to 70% were seen once. The top ten clonotypes cover roughly 61% of the sample.

On this clonotype itself: Its binding antigen is unknown. Base qualities are not provided; no much larger clone lies one nucleotide away.

The paper's findings and limits, for the study overall: Roughly 29 CD8+ CDR3 sequences were found to be shared between patients and controls, but these sequences appeared to be highly expressed in patients and within the immunodominant clones of the patients. CD8+ Simpson's diversity did not differ significantly between patients and healthy controls (P=0.060).

Patients chosen for sequencing had shown expansion of CD8+CD57+ cells by flow cytometry. All patients had severe acquired aplastic anemia diagnosed by International Study of Aplastic Anemia and Agranulocytosis and Camitta criteria. At the time blood was sampled, none of the patients had received any therapy. In the study, sorted CD4+ and CD8+ blood T cells from patients with severe aplastic anemia and from healthy subjects underwent deep sequencing of TCR repertoires. Patients were enrolled under clinicaltrials.gov protocols 00001620, 01623167, 00001397, 00071045, 00081523 and 00961064 in the USA. Ficoll-Paque density gradient centrifugation was used to isolate peripheral blood mononuclear cells. Before DNA extraction, CD4+ and CD8+ T cells were sorted with FACS or magnetic beads. V is cut by 3 bases and J by 6 bases, and the space between the germline ends is 22 bases. CDR1 and CDR2 (LNHNV, YYDKDF) derive from the germline V gene (reference sequence). The CDR3 covers 17 residues, taking in both the cysteine and the phenylalanine. Only the CDR3 part of the read is kept: 51 bases, read in frame from the first base.

In this chain, TRBV15 is recombined with TRBJ2-3; the best D guess is TRBD1, with 6 bases matching. What was sequenced was sorted CD4+, CD8+, or CD8+CD57+ T cells (not recorded which) from PBMCs. The source of this sequence is a human donor with aplastic anemia. The DNA reads as follows: TGTGCCACCAGCAGCACACAAGGCGACAGGCTTTGGGATACGCAGTATTTT. Its amino acids are CATSSTQGDRLWDTQYF.